The subject of this entry is one TCR beta chain. What it binds is not known. This specimen belongs to a study of OX40 agonist ivuxolimab in advanced cancers. Study summary: Patients treated during dose escalation were battling hepatocellular carcinoma, melanoma, renal cell or head and neck cancer. Partial responses were seen in three patients, one with hepatocellular carcinoma and two with cutaneous melanoma. Subjects had a mean age of roughly 60 years, with a range of about 23 to 90; 82.7% were male.

Sequencing used immunoSEQ multiplex PCR; TCRdb keeps in-frame clones, though not all of them. This table has fewer than 70,000 clones, roughly 89% appearing once. Notes on the study in general: In the 0.1 to 3.0 mg/kg range, CD4+ and CD8+ blood T cells had expanded clonally by week 6.

The germline V and J ends were trimmed by 8 bases and 3 bases, with 14 bases remaining between them. The CDR3 is 13 residues long. Germline V gene data show CDR1 as MDHEN and CDR2 as SYDVKM. This TCR derives from an adult with an advanced solid tumor such as melanoma, head and neck, liver or kidney cancer. This sample comprised CD4+ or CD8+ T cells sorted from blood, obtained in a trial of the OX40 agonist ivuxolimab. The chain couples TRBV28 to TRBJ2-7; a weak D match, TRBD1 (5 bases). CDR3: CASGRGRGYEQYF. The CDR3 DNA sequence: TGTGCCAGCGGCCGCGGTAGGGGCTACGAGCAGTACTTC.